Shown below are 14 T cell receptor beta chains from a single sample sequenced in a study of CD8+CD57+ T cells in acquired aplastic anemia. TCR beta VDJ combinations and CDR3 sequences were profiled from genomic DNA. TCRdb used MiXCR to reprocess the reads, holding one entry per CDR3 protein. The sample consists of a few hundred thousand distinct CDR3 sequences, more than 25% of them appearing once. Selection for sequencing was limited to patients who had shown CD8+CD57+ cell expansion by flow cytometry. Source material: sorted CD4+, CD8+, or CD8+CD57+ T cells (not recorded which) from PBMCs. The source is a human donor with aplastic anemia.

As regards this clonotype: This may come from a read error, since a much larger clone is one base off. The conserved closing phenylalanine or tryptophan is absent in this CDR3, likely reflecting a read error. V usage is TRBV19 and J usage is TRBJ1-1, with D hard to call. The germline V gene has CDR1 LNHDA and CDR2 SQIVND (reference sequence). This CDR3 contains 14 residues. V lost 7 bases to trimming and J lost 1 base, with 13 bases between them. The CDR3 protein is CASKASSWNTEAFL. CDR3 nucleotides: TGTGCCAGTAAGGCAAGCAGTTGGAACACTGAAGCTTTCCTT.

In this sample, this clonotype turned up a few times. This sequence joins TRBV3-1 and TRBJ1-3; TRBD1 agrees at 11 bases. Looked up from germline, CDR1 is LGHDT and CDR2 is YNNKEL (reference sequence). The CDR3 has 17 amino acids. The V gene end was trimmed by 5 bases and the J gene end by 0 bases; junction bases not matched to a gene: 6. The CDR3 bases are TGTGCCAGCAGCTCTGGGACAGGGGGTTACTCTGGAAACACCATATATTTT. It is translated as CASSSGTGGYSGNTIYF.

This clonotype was seen ten or more times. V usage is TRBV19 and J usage is TRBJ1-2; 9 bases agree with TRBD1. J lost 2 bases, V lost 4 bases, and 5 bases had no gene match. This CDR3 is built from 15 residues. Germline V gene lookup returns CDR1 LNHDA and CDR2 SQIVND (reference sequence). CDR3 loop: CASSTLGTGNYGYTF. The CDR3 nucleotides are TGTGCCAGTAGTACCCTAGGGACAGGGAACTATGGCTACACCTTC. Filled out from reference TRBV19 and TRBJ1-2, the complete variable domain reads DGGITQSPKYLFRKEGQNVTLSCEQNLNHDAMYWYRQDPGQGLRLIYYSQIVNDFQKGDIAEGYSVSREKKESFPLTVTSAQKNPTAFYLCASSTLGTGNYGYTFGSGTRLTVV.

This clonotype was observed many times. The rearrangement uses TRBV25-1 and TRBJ1-4; the D is unclear. V lost 2 bases, J lost 8 bases, and 15 bases lay in between. Germline lookup yields CDR1 MGHDK and CDR2 SYGVNS. CDR3 length equals 15 residues. The CDR3 loop reads CASSEISLGGEKLFF. DNA for the CDR3: TGTGCCAGCAGTGAAATTAGCCTGGGAGGAGAAAAACTGTTTTTT. The full variable domain, in which reference TRBV25-1 and TRBJ1-4 provide the parts outside the CDR3, is EADIYQTPRYLVIGTGKKITLECSQTMGHDKMYWYQQDPGMELHLIHYSYGVNSTEKGDLSSESTVSRIRTEHFPLTLESARPSHTSQYLCASSEISLGGEKLFFGSGTQLSVL.

This clonotype came up many times. The rearrangement uses TRBV7-8 and TRBJ2-7; TRBD1 matches at 10 bases. This CDR3 region has 15 residues. Germline trimming cut 5 bases from V and 3 bases from J; bases unmatched to any gene: 7. CDR1 SGHVS and CDR2 FQNEAQ come from the germline V gene. The CDR3, as DNA: TGTGCCAGCAGCCCGAGACAGGGGGCGCGCTACGAGCAGTACTTC. It codes for CASSPRQGARYEQYF.

This clonotype has a count of ten or more. V and J are TRBV7-6 and TRBJ2-7; D tentatively reads TRBD1 or TRBD2 (5 bases each). Trimming took off 3 bases at V and 2 bases at J, with 11 bases between the two ends. Looked up from germline, CDR1 is SGHVS and CDR2 is FNYEAQ. The CDR3 consists of 14 residues. The CDR3 is CASSFRDGAYEQYF. The CDR3 DNA follows: TGTGCCAGCAGCTTCCGGGACGGGGCCTACGAGCAGTACTTC. Supplemented by reference TRBV7-6 and TRBJ2-7, the full variable domain reads GAGVSQSPRYKVTKRGQDVALRCDPISGHVSLYWYRQALGQGPEFLTYFNYEAQQDKSGLPNDRFSAERPEGSISTLTIQRTEQRDSAMYRCASSFRDGAYEQYFGPGTRLTVT.

The rearrangement uses TRBV7-8 and TRBJ1-4; tentatively, D is TRBD1 (5 bases). The ends were cut back, 5 bases at V and 1 base at J, with 11 bases in the middle. Germline values: CDR1 SGHVS, CDR2 FQNEAQ. The CDR3 has 15 residues. This CDR3 reads CASSRTGGTNEKLFF. CDR3 bases: TGTGCCAGCAGCCGGACCGGGGGAACTAATGAAAAACTGTTTTTT.

J is TRBJ1-2 and V is TRBV15, with 10 bases that match TRBD1. CDR3 length: 15 amino acids. V shed 1 base and J 2 bases; nucleotides not matched to a gene: 1. In germline, CDR1 is LNHNV, CDR2 YYDKDF (reference sequence). The DNA of the CDR3 is TGTGCCACCAGCAGAGGACAGGGGGCCAACTATGGCTACACCTTC. Its translation is CATSRGQGANYGYTF.

Concerning this clonotype itself: This may arise from a read error, as a much more abundant clone is one base away. The chain joins TRBV5-1 to TRBJ2-7; maybe TRBD2 (5 bases). With 6 bases removed from V and 3 bases from J, the gap between germline ends came to 19 bases. The CDR3 has 15 amino acids. Germline-derived CDR1 and CDR2 are SGHRS and YFSETQ. CDR3 region: CASTLEGLSYYEQYF. The CDR3 DNA follows: TGCGCCAGCACCCTTGAGGGTCTAAGCTACTACGAGCAGTACTTC.

The chain recombines TRBV15 with TRBJ1-4; weak D call: TRBD1 (5 bases). Germline V CDR1 and CDR2: LNHNV, YYDKDF (reference sequence). The CDR3 covers 15 residues. Trimming removed 1 base at V and 8 bases at J, with 14 bases between. The CDR3 is CATSRARALGEKLFF. CDR3 nucleotides: TGTGCCACCAGCAGAGCCAGGGCATTGGGCGAAAAACTGTTTTTT.

This clonotype was observed a few times. This chain links TRBV11-3 with TRBJ2-1; D is possibly TRBD1 (6 bases). This CDR3 is built from 14 residues. V was clipped by 2 bases and J by 7 bases, with 12 bases between them. Germline CDR1 reads SGHNT; CDR2 reads YENEEA. For the CDR3, the DNA is TGTGCCAGCAGCTTAATTGCAGGGGAGAATGAGCAGTTCTTC. Translating gives CASSLIAGENEQFF.

This clonotype was counted a few times. In nucleotides, the CDR3 is TGTGCCATCAGCCCGGGACAGGGTTTTTTTGAGCAGTTCTTC. It codes for CAISPGQGFFEQFF. V and J are TRBV10-3 and TRBJ2-1; the match to TRBD1 covers 9 bases. From germline, CDR1 is ENHRY and CDR2 SYGVKD. This CDR3 is built from 14 residues. V dropped 6 bases and J dropped 9; count of bases not matched to a gene: 9.

This clonotype was detected many times. The J gene is TRBJ2-7, the V gene TRBV6-1; weak D call: TRBD2 (5 bases). This CDR3 is 13 amino acids long. V gave up 8 bases and J gave up 3 bases, with 14 bases separating them. Germline CDR1 is MNHNS and CDR2 is SASEGT. CDR3 residues: CASSPAGHYEQYF. In DNA, the CDR3 is TGTGCCAGCTCCCCGGCGGGTCACTACGAGCAGTACTTC.

This clonotype was observed a handful of times. The rearrangement links TRBV12-3 or TRBV12-4 to TRBJ1-1; D not certain. V was clipped by 0 bases and J by 0 bases, with 5 bases between them. The length of the CDR3 is 14 residues. CDR3: CASSLASMNTEAFF. Written as DNA, the CDR3 is TGTGCCAGCAGTTTAGCGTCCATGAACACTGAAGCTTTCTTT.